Presented here are 20 T cell receptor beta chains from one specimen sequenced in a study of blood T cells in healthy people across ages (dated by TCRdb to about 2015). Library generation was performed with 5' RACE. For sequencing, an Illumina HiSeq 2500 was employed. A second PCR of 7 to 11 cycles was performed with a sample-barcoded 5' primer and a J-beta primer mix. Starting from the raw public reads, TCRdb applied fastp trimming at Q25, assembled clones with MiXCR and retained in-frame beta chains. Rows matching on CDR3 protein sequence are summarized as one entry with the most common DNA and genes. Present in this sample are roughly 1.5 million distinct CDR3 sequences, approximately 42% of which were seen just once. About 3.8% of the sample belongs to the ten largest clones. The sequenced material came from blood. The receptors shown here come from a woman between 18 and 29 years old in good health.

The CDR3 reads CATSDLPGRGSDEQFF. CDR3 in DNA: TGTGCCACCAGTGACCTCCCGGGGAGAGGGAGCGATGAGCAGTTCTTC. V usage is TRBV24-1 and J usage is TRBJ2-1, with D possibly TRBD2 on 5 matching bases. Germline V gives CDR1 KGHDR, CDR2 SFDVKD. This CDR3 has 16 residues. Trimming shortened V by 4 bases and J by 8 bases, and 20 bases separated the two germline ends.

The CDR3 DNA sequence: TGCAGCGTTGTCTCGACATCTGGGACGGGGTTTCGGGCTTTCTTT. This translates into CSVVSTSGTGFRAFF. The V and J genes are TRBV29-1 and TRBJ1-1, with a weak D call TRBD1 (5 bases). Trimming took 4 bases from V and 11 from J, leaving 26 bases between them. This CDR3 is 15 amino acids long. CDR1 and CDR2 (germline): SQVTM, ANQGSEA. Variable domain in full (rest from reference TRBV29-1 and TRBJ1-1): SAVISQKPSRDICQRGTSLTIQCQVDSQVTMMFWYRQQPGQSLTLIATANQGSEATYESGFVIDKFPISRPNLTFSTLTVSNMSPEDSSIYLCSVVSTSGTGFRAFFGQGTRLTVV.

This clonotype appeared a few times. CDR3 loop: CASSQQYRQGSTEAFF. The CDR3 nucleotides read TGCGCCAGCAGCCAACAATACCGGCAGGGAAGTACTGAAGCTTTCTTT. The V gene is TRBV4-3, the J gene TRBJ1-1, with D maybe TRBD1 (5 bases). The V gene's germline CDR1 is LGHNA and CDR2 YSLEER. The CDR3 is 16 amino acids. Trimming stripped 2 bases from V and 5 bases from J, with 18 bases between.

The chain joins TRBV19 to TRBJ1-3; D uncertain. The germline gives CDR1 LNHDA, CDR2 SQIVND (reference sequence). The CDR3 runs to 13 residues. V lost 5 bases and J 5 bases, leaving 10 bases between the germline ends. The CDR3 DNA sequence: TGTGCCAGTAGTTTGTCGGGGAGAAACACCATATATTTT. Encoded protein: CASSLSGRNTIYF.

Only a few counts were recorded for this clonotype. The rearrangement joins TRBV29-1 to TRBJ2-7; D possibly corresponds to TRBD1 (6 bases). Germline V gives CDR1 SQVTM, CDR2 ANQGSEA. The CDR3 runs to 13 residues. With 4 bases removed from V and 2 bases from J, the gap between germline ends came to 12 bases. CDR3 region: CSVAGQNAYEQYF. CDR3 bases: TGCAGCGTTGCGGGACAAAATGCCTACGAGCAGTACTTC.

This chain uses TRBV12-3 or TRBV12-4 with TRBJ1-1; TRBD1 agrees at 9 bases. The CDR3 is made up of 15 amino acids. Trimming at V came to 2 bases and at J to 5 bases, leaving 6 bases not matched to a gene. The CDR3 sequence is CASSLMGQGLTEAFF. CDR3 in DNA: TGTGCCAGCAGTTTAATGGGACAGGGACTTACTGAAGCTTTCTTT.

This clonotype was recorded at least ten times. V is TRBV10-3 and J is TRBJ2-3, with TRBD2 matching over 10 bases. The length of the CDR3 is 16 residues. V shed 4 bases and J 4 bases; nucleotides not matched to a gene: 8. The germline gives CDR1 ENHRY, CDR2 SYGVKD. The CDR3 sequence: CAISGASGRVADTQYF. The CDR3 DNA sequence: TGTGCCATCAGTGGCGCTAGCGGGAGAGTGGCAGATACGCAGTATTTT.

The CDR3 region is CASSEGVGGSYNSPLHF. The CDR3 nucleotides read TGTGCCAGCAGTGAAGGGGTAGGGGGGTCCTATAATTCACCCCTCCACTTT. The J gene is TRBJ1-6, the V gene TRBV2; D may be TRBD1 (6 bases). Deletions cut 1 base from V and 1 base from J, with 11 bases between. Germline-derived CDR1 and CDR2 are SNHLY and FYNNEI. This CDR3 comprises 17 residues.

This clonotype appeared once. V usage is TRBV4-1 and J usage is TRBJ2-1; D gene uncertain. V dropped 0 bases and J dropped 0 bases, with 9 bases sitting between them. Germline V gene sequence: CDR1 MGHRA, CDR2 YSYEKL. The CDR3 runs 16 residues. The CDR3 nucleotides read TGCGCCAGCAGCCAAGATATGGCGAGCTCCTACAATGAGCAGTTCTTC. Protein product: CASSQDMASSYNEQFF.

The sample holds a few counts of this clonotype. CDR3 sequence: CASSRRVSGANYNEQFF. In DNA form, the CDR3 reads TGTGCCAGCAGTCGTCGAGTTAGCGGGGCTAATTACAATGAGCAGTTCTTC. The rearrangement joins TRBV27 to TRBJ2-1; TRBD2 matches at 8 bases. This CDR3 is built from 17 residues. Germline CDR1 is MNHEY and CDR2 is SMNVEV (reference sequence). Trimming took 5 bases from V and 4 from J; bases not matched to a gene: 13.

The chain recombines TRBV6-1 with TRBJ2-7; 7 bases are shared with TRBD2. Germline values: CDR1 MNHNS, CDR2 SASEGT. There are 15 residues in the CDR3. After removal of 2 bases from V and 7 bases from J, the junction contained 11 bases not matched to a gene. CDR3 amino acids: CASSENRGDYNEQYF. CDR3 DNA sequence: TGTGCCAGCAGTGAAAACCGGGGGGACTACAATGAGCAGTACTTC.

The chain combines TRBV12-1 with TRBJ2-2; the table's D call of TRBD2 was not tested on the DNA. TRBV12-1 is noted as a pseudogene. The CDR3 covers 17 residues. CDR3 sequence reads: CASSWGLAGDDTGELFF. The CDR3 nucleotides read TGTGCCAGCAGCTGGGGACTAGCGGGAGATGACACCGGGGAGCTGTTTTTT.

This chain connects TRBV7-9 to TRBJ2-7, with TRBD1 matching 7 bases. The germline CDR1 and CDR2 sequences are SEHNR and FQNEAQ (reference sequence). The CDR3 spans 13 residues. The ends lost 5 bases at V and 8 bases at J; junction bases unmatched: 9. The CDR3 DNA is TGTGCCAGCAGCCCCGAGGGACAGATGCAGCAGTACTTC. Translated, it gives CASSPEGQMQQYF.

This clonotype was observed many times. The rearrangement uses TRBV29-1 and TRBJ2-3; 7 bases are shared with TRBD1. The length of the CDR3 is 13 residues. CDR1 and CDR2 from the germline V gene are SQVTM and ANQGSEA. The V segment lost 2 bases and the J segment 3 bases; nucleotides outside the gene matches: 2. This CDR3 reads CSVERQGTDTQYF. The CDR3 bases are TGCAGCGTTGAAAGACAGGGTACAGATACGCAGTATTTT.

The rearrangement uses TRBV6-1 and TRBJ1-3; D remains ambiguous. Germline CDR1 reads MNHNS; CDR2 reads SASEGT. Trimming pared 7 bases from V and 0 bases from J, leaving 16 bases between. The CDR3 covers 16 residues. The chain's CDR3 is CASTSRVSRSGNTIYF. The DNA of the CDR3 is TGTGCCAGCACCTCAAGAGTGAGCCGCTCTGGAAACACCATATATTTT.

This clonotype showed up just a few times. The chain has TRBV6-6 and TRBJ1-4; 8 bases are shared with TRBD1. This CDR3 contains 14 residues. Per germline, CDR1 MNHNY and CDR2 SVGAGI (reference sequence). Unmatched junction bases numbered 3, after V lost 2 bases and J lost 7 bases. The CDR3 DNA reads TGTGCCAGCAGTTACCAGGGGACAGGTGAAAAACTGTTTTTT. This codes for CASSYQGTGEKLFF.

The rearrangement uses TRBV19 and TRBJ2-2, with D possibly matching TRBD1 (5 bases). V dropped 1 base and J dropped 6 bases, with 12 bases sitting between them. Germline V gene data show CDR1 as LNHDA and CDR2 as SQIVND (reference sequence). This CDR3 has 15 residues. This CDR3 is CASSIGPLQAGELFF. CDR3 in DNA: TGTGCCAGTAGTATAGGTCCCCTACAGGCCGGGGAGCTGTTTTTT.

In the case of this clonotype: One junction end does not reproduce the germline sequence, and a read error may be involved. The chain has TRBV29-1 and TRBJ2-3; 10 bases are a match to TRBD2. The germline gives CDR1 SQVTM, CDR2 ANQGSEA. The CDR3 length is 15 residues. This CDR3 reads CSVASLAGAADAQYF. In DNA form, the CDR3 reads TGCAGCGTTGCCTCCCTAGCGGGAGCGGCAGATGCGCAGTATTTT.

A note on this clonotype: One end of the junction is discordant with germline, which a read error may explain. The chain uses TRBV9 and TRBJ2-3, with D perhaps matching TRBD2 (6 bases). Germline V gene lookup returns CDR1 SGDLS and CDR2 YYNGEE. The CDR3 has 16 amino acids. The CDR3 loop reads CAGSVGVSGYTDTQYF. The CDR3 DNA reads TGTGCCGGCAGCGTAGGGGTTAGCGGCTACACAGATACGCAGTATTTT.

There are a few counts of this clonotype. The V and J genes are TRBV10-3 and TRBJ1-6, with D possibly matching TRBD1 (5 bases). Germline V gene data show CDR1 as ENHRY and CDR2 as SYGVKD. Trimming pared 2 bases from V and 7 bases from J, leaving 9 bases between. CDR3 size: 14 residues. As DNA, the CDR3 is TGTGCCATCAGTGAGGTGGGACGGAATTCACCCCTCCACTTT. Translated: CAISEVGRNSPLHF.